This entry is about one TCR beta chain. Original processing methods: Reference gene primer amplification yielded estimated nucleated cell counts. The assay was immunoSEQ multiplex PCR, and TCRdb's table has in-frame clones only and misses some. The DNA gave D and trimming, while V, J and clone size come from that table. Of about 170,000 clones listed, about 80% are singletons. The data derive from a study of blood T cell repertoires in COVID-19. Study background: Cohort 3 donors counted as recovered after two negative PCRs, clearance, or resolved symptoms. Sites in the United States, Italy and Spain provided acute and convalescent COVID-19 samples.

In assigning cohorts, the study relied on participant-reported clinical history. V shed 2 bases, J shed 4 bases, and the junction held 5 bases outside the gene matches. The CDR3 extends over 15 amino acids. CDR1 is MNHEY and CDR2 is SVGAGI in the germline V gene. This receptor was taken from a woman aged 70 to 79 in a cohort exposed to, infected with or recovered from COVID-19 (not recorded which). Sequencing was performed on PBMCs or T cells enriched from blood (not recorded which). V and J are TRBV6-5 and TRBJ2-1; 7 bases match TRBD2. In DNA form, the CDR3 reads TGTGCCAGCAGTTACGGGACTACCTCATACAATGAGCAGTTCTTC. It is translated as CASSYGTTSYNEQFF.